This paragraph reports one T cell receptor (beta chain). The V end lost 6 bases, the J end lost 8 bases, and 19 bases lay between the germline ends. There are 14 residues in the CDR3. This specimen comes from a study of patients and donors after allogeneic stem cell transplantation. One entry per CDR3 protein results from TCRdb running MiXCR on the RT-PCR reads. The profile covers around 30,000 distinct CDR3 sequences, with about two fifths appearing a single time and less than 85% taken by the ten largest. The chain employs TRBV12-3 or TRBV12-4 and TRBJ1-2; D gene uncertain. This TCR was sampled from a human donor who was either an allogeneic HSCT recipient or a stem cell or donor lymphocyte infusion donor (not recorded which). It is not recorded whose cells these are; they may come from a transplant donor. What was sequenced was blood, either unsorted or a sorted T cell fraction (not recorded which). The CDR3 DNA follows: TGTGCCAGCAGCCCTTTCGGCCCTCGAGGCGGCTACACCTTC. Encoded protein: CASSPFGPRGGYTF.